The rows below give T cell receptor beta chains drawn from one sample of a study of patients and donors after allogeneic stem cell transplantation. TCRdb independently ran MiXCR on the RT-PCR reads; one entry per CDR3 protein. The sample comprises about 57,000 distinct CDR3 sequences, approximately 12% of which are singletons, and around 30% rests with the top ten. Sequenced sample: blood, either unsorted or a sorted T cell fraction (not recorded which). These receptor sequences come from a human donor who was either an allogeneic HSCT recipient or a stem cell or donor lymphocyte infusion donor (not recorded which). It is not recorded whose cells these are; they may come from a transplant donor. Each CDR3 is given with its conserved first and last residue. Fields, in order: CDR3 protein, CDR3 DNA, J gene, clone size, V gene, D gene. D genes are given only for firm matches. Not every row has a clone size; where given, it reads once, few, many or a size class.

CDR3: CSVVQDMGEQYF
DNA: TGCAGCGTTGTACAGGACATGGGAGAGCAGTACTTC
J: TRBJ2-7
size: -
V: TRBV29-1
D: -

CDR3: CACRTGNTGELFF
DNA: TGTGCCTGCCGGACAGGGAACACCGGGGAGCTGTTTTTT
J: TRBJ2-2
size: -
V: TRBV19
D: TRBD1

CDR3: CAISGATSGRRDTQYF
DNA: TGTGCCATCAGTGGAGCAACTAGCGGGAGACGAGATACGCAGTATTTT
J: TRBJ2-3
size: -
V: TRBV10-3
D: TRBD2

CDR3: CASSSGLAYEQYF
DNA: TGTGCCAGCAGTTCTGGGTTGGCCTACGAGCAGTACTTC
J: TRBJ2-7
size: few
V: TRBV27
D: -

CDR3: CASTAIRETQYF
DNA: TGTGCCAGCACGGCAATAAGAGAGACCCAGTACTTC
J: TRBJ2-5
size: many
V: TRBV6-6
D: -

CDR3: CASSEAGYTSNQPQHF
DNA: TGTGCCAGCAGTGAGGCCGGGTACACCAGCAATCAGCCCCAGCATTTT
J: TRBJ1-5
size: few
V: TRBV25-1
D: -

CDR3: CASSQERDHQETQYF
DNA: TGTGCCAGCAGCCAAGAGCGGGACCACCAAGAGACCCAGTACTTC
J: TRBJ2-5
size: few
V: TRBV4-2
D: -

CDR3: CSARASGGGTYNEQFF
DNA: TGCAGTGCTAGAGCCTCCGGAGGGGGAACCTACAATGAGCAGTTCTTC
J: TRBJ2-1
size: few
V: TRBV20-1
D: -

CDR3: CASSQWDSNSPLHF
DNA: TGTGCCAGCAGTCAATGGGACAGTAATTCACCCCTCCACTTT
J: TRBJ1-6
size: many
V: TRBV27
D: TRBD1

CDR3: CASNDWADRDWTEAFF
DNA: TGTGCCAGCAACGACTGGGCCGACAGGGATTGGACTGAAGCTTTCTTT
J: TRBJ1-1
size: many
V: TRBV12-3/TRBV12-4
D: TRBD1

CDR3: CASSLMAAPALNEQFF
DNA: TGTGCCAGCAGCTTAATGGCCGCCCCGGCCCTCAATGAGCAGTTCTTC
J: TRBJ2-1
size: -
V: TRBV7-3
D: -

CDR3: CASRHLAGNEQFF
DNA: TGTGCCAGCAGACATCTAGCGGGGAATGAGCAGTTCTTC
J: TRBJ2-1
size: -
V: TRBV12-3/TRBV12-4
D: TRBD2

CDR3: CSASVRSLAGFNEQFF
DNA: TGCAGTGCTAGTGTTCGGAGTCTAGCGGGATTCAATGAGCAGTTCTTC
J: TRBJ2-1
size: few
V: TRBV20-1
D: TRBD2

CDR3: CASSLGGARIPEAFF
DNA: TGCGCCAGCAGCTTGGGGGGGGCGCGGATCCCCGAAGCTTTCTTT
J: TRBJ1-1
size: many
V: TRBV5-1
D: -

CDR3: CASSLVSWNTEAFF
DNA: TGTGCCAGCAGTTTAGTGAGTTGGAACACTGAAGCTTTCTTT
J: TRBJ1-1
size: few
V: TRBV27
D: -

CDR3: CSARDATSGRGNEQFF
DNA: TGCAGTGCTAGAGATGCGACTAGCGGGAGGGGAAACGAGCAGTTCTTC
J: TRBJ2-1
size: -
V: TRBV20-1
D: TRBD2

CDR3: CSARGDRDSGNTIYF
DNA: TGCAGTGCTAGGGGGGACAGGGACTCTGGAAACACCATATATTTT
J: TRBJ1-3
size: many
V: TRBV20-1
D: TRBD1

CDR3: CASTPLWGTSYEQYF
DNA: TGTGCCAGCACTCCACTCTGGGGAACCTCCTACGAGCAGTACTTC
J: TRBJ2-7
size: few
V: TRBV27
D: -

CDR3: CASSLHPILKLYNEQFF
DNA: TGTGCCAGCAGTCTCCACCCCATTCTAAAACTCTACAATGAGCAGTTCTTC
J: TRBJ2-1
size: -
V: TRBV27
D: -

CDR3: CASSLAGGYNEQFF
DNA: TGTGCCAGCAGCTTAGCGGGCGGATACAATGAGCAGTTCTTC
J: TRBJ2-1
size: -
V: TRBV11-3
D: -

CDR3: CASRETSPYNSPLHF
DNA: TGTGCCAGCAGGGAGACTAGCCCATATAATTCACCCCTCCACTTT
J: TRBJ1-6
size: few
V: TRBV2
D: -

CDR3: CASEGGRNEQFF
DNA: TGTGCCAGCGAAGGAGGGCGGAATGAGCAGTTCTTC
J: TRBJ2-1
size: few
V: TRBV5-6
D: -

CDR3: CASIPGTGGSPLHF
DNA: TGTGCCAGCATCCCCGGGACAGGGGGTTCACCCCTCCACTTT
J: TRBJ1-6
size: many
V: TRBV6-6
D: TRBD1

CDR3: CASSLGLSRTDTQYF
DNA: TGTGCCAGCAGTTTGGGACTTTCACGCACAGATACGCAGTATTTT
J: TRBJ2-3
size: -
V: TRBV27
D: -

CDR3: CSARDWTTITYEQYF
DNA: TGCAGTGCTAGAGATTGGACTACAATAACCTACGAGCAGTACTTC
J: TRBJ2-7
size: few
V: TRBV20-1
D: -

CDR3: CSAPSGTGVTYEQYF
DNA: TGCAGTGCCCCATCCGGGACAGGGGTAACCTACGAGCAGTACTTC
J: TRBJ2-7
size: -
V: TRBV20-1
D: TRBD1

CDR3: CASTLSTGELFF
DNA: TGCGCCAGCACCCTCAGCACCGGGGAGCTGTTTTTT
J: TRBJ2-2
size: many
V: TRBV5-1
D: -